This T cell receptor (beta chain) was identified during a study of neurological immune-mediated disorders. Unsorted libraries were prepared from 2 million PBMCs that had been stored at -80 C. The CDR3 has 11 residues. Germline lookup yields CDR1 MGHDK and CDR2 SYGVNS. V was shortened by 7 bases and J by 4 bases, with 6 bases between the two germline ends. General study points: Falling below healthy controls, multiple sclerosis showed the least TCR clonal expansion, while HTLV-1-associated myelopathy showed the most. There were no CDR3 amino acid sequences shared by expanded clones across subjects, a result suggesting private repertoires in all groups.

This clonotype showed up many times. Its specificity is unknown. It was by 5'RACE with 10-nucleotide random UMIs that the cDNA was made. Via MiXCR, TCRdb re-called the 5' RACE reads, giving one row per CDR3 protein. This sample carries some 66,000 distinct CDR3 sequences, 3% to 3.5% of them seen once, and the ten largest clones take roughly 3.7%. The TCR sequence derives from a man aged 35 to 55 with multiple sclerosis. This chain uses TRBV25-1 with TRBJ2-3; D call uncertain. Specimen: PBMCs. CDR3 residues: CASTSSDTQYF. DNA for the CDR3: TGTGCCAGCACGAGTTCAGATACGCAGTATTTT.